The next 10 T cell receptor beta chains were all read from a single sample in a study of T cell responses to AZD1222 COVID-19 vaccine. Generated by immunoSEQ multiplex PCR, the TCRdb table keeps only in-frame clones and is missing some. The table has some 150,000 clones, more than 80% seen once. The sample here was peripheral blood, taken 28 days after the second AZD1222 dose. The receptor set was obtained from an adult who received the AZD1222 COVID-19 vaccine.

This chain connects TRBV5-4 to TRBJ1-2, with a possible D match to TRBD1 (6 bases). V lost 4 bases, J lost 6 bases, and 7 bases lay in between. The CDR3 sequence is 11 residues long. Looked up from germline, CDR1 is SGHNT and CDR2 is YYREEE (reference sequence). The CDR3 here is CASSNRDGYTF. CDR3 in DNA: TGTGCCAGCAGCAACAGGGATGGCTACACCTTC.

The CDR3 region has the DNA TGTGCCAGCAGTTTGCGGGGGGCGAGCAATCAGCCCCAGCATTTT. It is translated as CASSLRGASNQPQHF. The chain couples TRBV27 to TRBJ1-5, with D possibly matching TRBD1 (6 bases). Germline assignment: CDR1 MNHEY and CDR2 SMNVEV (reference sequence). Deletions cut 3 bases from V and 1 base from J, with 10 bases between. This CDR3 region has 15 residues.

The genes are TRBV30 and TRBJ1-6; 9 bases align to TRBD1. Per germline, CDR1 GTSNPN and CDR2 SVGIG (reference sequence). This CDR3 is 14 amino acids long. V shed 2 bases and J 9 bases; nucleotides not matched to a gene: 5. Here the CDR3 DNA reads TGTGCCTGGAGTACGGACAGGGGCGGTTCACCCCTCCACTTT. This sequence encodes CAWSTDRGGSPLHF.

This chain connects TRBV5-1 to TRBJ2-7, with D hard to call. V dropped 0 bases and J dropped 5 bases, with 6 bases sitting between them. Germline V gene sequence: CDR1 SGHRS, CDR2 YFSETQ. The length of the CDR3 is 12 residues. CDR3 in DNA: TGCGCCAGCAGCTTGGTCCCCCACGAGCAGTACTTC. Translated, it gives CASSLVPHEQYF.

Turning to this clone: At one boundary the junction diverges from the germline segment, which might be a read error. The chain employs TRBV9 and TRBJ2-1; 8 nucleotides line up with TRBD1. Germline V lookup: CDR1 SGDLS, CDR2 YYNGEE. There are 14 residues in the CDR3. CDR3 bases: TGTGCCAGCAGCAGGGGACAGGCCGGGGGCCTTTGGGTCTTC. Residues: CASSRGQAGGLWVF. Together with reference TRBV9 and TRBJ2-1, the CDR3 gives the full variable domain: DSGVTQTPKHLITATGQRVTLRCSPRSGDLSVYWYQQSLDQGLQFLIQYYNGEERAKGNILERFSAQQFPDLHSELNLSSLELGDSALYFCASSRGQAGGLWVFGPGTRLTVL.

Comment on this clone: The identical CDR3 is also encoded by other nucleotide sequences in the sample. The chain uses TRBV10-2 and TRBJ1-1, with D tentatively TRBD1 (5 bases). This CDR3 has 13 residues. CDR1 and CDR2 from the germline V gene are WSHSY and SAAADI. Trimming left V 4 bases short and J 0 bases short, with 6 bases between. For the CDR3, the DNA is TGCGCCAGCAGTGCAGGGATGAACACTGAAGCTTTCTTT. Residues: CASSAGMNTEAFF.

V gene TRBV19 combines with J gene TRBJ1-2; a possible D gene is TRBD1 (6 bases). The V gene's germline CDR1 is LNHDA and CDR2 SQIVND (reference sequence). CDR3 length: 16 amino acids. V was clipped by 4 bases and J by 2 bases, with 17 bases between them. Here the CDR3 DNA reads TGTGCCAGTAGTAAGAGGGTACAGGGACCCAACTATGGCTACACCTTC. Translating gives CASSKRVQGPNYGYTF.

This chain connects TRBV7-5 to TRBJ2-1; the DNA was not compared with TRBD2, the D call given in the table. TRBV7-5 is given as a pseudogene. There are 16 residues in the CDR3. CDR3 nucleotide sequence: TGTGTCAGAAGCTTACTGCTAGCGGGAGTCTACAATGAGCAGTTCTTC. Translation gives CVRSLLLAGVYNEQFF.

The chain employs TRBV6-6 and TRBJ1-5; D remains ambiguous. Trimming removed 2 bases from V and 1 base from J, with 9 bases in between. The germline V gene encodes CDR1 MNHNY and CDR2 SVGAGI (reference sequence). The length of the CDR3 is 15 residues. The CDR3, as DNA: TGTGCCAGCAGTTACGACGGGGTGAGCAATCAGCCCCAGCATTTT. The encoded protein is CASSYDGVSNQPQHF.

V gene TRBV27 combines with J gene TRBJ2-3, with 9 bases identical to TRBD1. CDR3 length equals 19 residues. Germline V gene sequence: CDR1 MNHEY, CDR2 SMNVEV (reference sequence). Losses at the gene ends were 4 bases for V and 2 bases for J; bases not matched to a gene: 16. The CDR3 coding sequence is TGTGCCAGCAGTTCGCTTTACCAACGGGACAGGGAGCCCACAGATACGCAGTATTTT. This translates into CASSSLYQRDREPTDTQYF.